In its sample, the clone carrying this TCR beta chain was seen a few times. The sample originates from a study of blood T cell repertoires in COVID-19. On the study more broadly: PBMCs, B-cell-depleted T cells, or T cells provided the cDNA or gDNA that made up the material.

Per the original methods: Nucleated cell counts were estimated from reference gene primer amplification. The method was immunoSEQ multiplex PCR; TCRdb's version includes in-frame clones alone and lacks a portion of them. V and J calls and clone size are copied from that table; D and trimming were computed from the DNA. The sample shows 150,000 to 200,000 clones, under 85% of them seen only once. The germline CDR1 and CDR2 sequences are SGDLS and YYNGEE. The CDR3 is made up of 12 amino acids. V was trimmed by 0 bases and J by 6 bases, leaving 7 bases between them. The sequenced material came from peripheral blood. This TCR was recovered from a man aged 65 to 85 with acute or convalescent COVID-19. This rearrangement joins TRBV9 to TRBJ2-7, with D maybe TRBD2 (5 bases). The CDR3 sequence is CASSVGGGEQYF. CDR3 bases: TGTGCCAGCAGCGTAGGAGGAGGCGAGCAGTACTTC.